This T cell receptor (beta chain) emerged from a study of a mutant IDH1 vaccine in newly diagnosed glioma. In the study overall: The start of vaccination came 4-6 weeks after radiotherapy alone, or with temozolomide cycles. Males made up approximately 62% and females roughly 40% of treated patients, whose mean age was approximately 40 years. Patients arrived already treated with radiotherapy, temozolomide, or both, most having had both.

Clones were sequenced by immunoSEQ multiplex PCR, and TCRdb holds only the in-frame ones, with some missing. The repertoire holds about 52,000 clones, with 91% as singletons. The CDR3 runs to 12 residues. Germline V gene lookup returns CDR1 SNHLY and CDR2 FYNNEI. With 3 bases removed from V and 3 bases from J, the gap between germline ends came to 3 bases. A word on this clone: The antigen remains unidentified.

Regarding time point: week 11, during vaccination. Each vaccine dose was 300 ug of mutant IDH1 20-mer peptide, with topical imiquimod. This TCR was sampled from a man aged 50 to 59 with glioma. This chain connects TRBV2 to TRBJ2-1; D remains ambiguous. Here the sequenced sample was PBMCs, taken from a glioma patient whose treatment included an IDH1 peptide vaccine. The CDR3 nucleotides are TGTGCCAGCAGTGAGATCTACAATGAGCAGTTCTTC. Translated: CASSEIYNEQFF.